Sequencing of this T cell receptor (beta chain) was carried out in a study of control samples from healthy donors and cancer patients. This table comes from immunoSEQ multiplex PCR, and its TCRdb copy is limited to in-frame clones, with some not included. The sample comprises a few hundred thousand clones, around 90% of which are singletons, and more than 6% rests with the top ten. Germline V gene sequence: CDR1 MDHEN, CDR2 SYDVKM. This CDR3 comprises 17 residues. The ends lost 8 bases at V and 0 bases at J; junction bases unmatched: 14. The chain is built from TRBV28 and TRBJ1-2; TRBD1 matches 8 bases. Sequencing was carried out using PBMCs. This clonotype originated in a man between 40 and 49 years old with head and neck cancer. Written as DNA, the CDR3 is TGTGCCAGCCTTATGAGGAGACAGGGGCCGGCTAACTATGGCTACACCTTC. It specifies CASLMRRQGPANYGYTF.